This is a list of T cell receptor beta chains from one sample in a study of blood T cell repertoires in COVID-19. The data were produced by immunoSEQ multiplex PCR, yet TCRdb's version contains in-frame clones alone and is incomplete. In the table there are over 250,000 clones, just over 90% of which are singletons. Sequencing was carried out using peripheral blood. The receptors were gathered from a woman aged 25 to 39 with COVID-19, enrolled during active disease. Each CDR3 is given with its conserved first and last residue. Each record gives: D gene, clone size, V gene, J gene, CDR3 protein, CDR3 DNA. D genes are given only for firm matches. Expanded clones get a size class; other rows say once, few or many, or leave the size out.

TRBD2	.	TRBV28	TRBJ2-1	CASRYSKGLAGGPNEQFF	TGTGCCAGCAGATATAGTAAGGGACTAGCGGGAGGCCCCAATGAGCAGTTCTTC
TRBD2	once	TRBV3-1/TRBV3-2	TRBJ2-1	CASSQGTSGIDEQFF	TGTGCCAGCAGCCAAGGGACTAGCGGGATTGATGAGCAGTTCTTC
TRBD2	.	TRBV6-2/TRBV6-3	TRBJ2-2	CASSGTSGRTGELFF	TGTGCCAGCAGTGGGACTAGCGGGAGAACCGGGGAGCTGTTTTTT
TRBD1	.	TRBV6-5	TRBJ1-4	CASSYRGRGNEKLFF	TGTGCCAGCAGTTACAGGGGGCGCGGTAATGAAAAACTGTTTTTT
TRBD1	.	TRBV7-2	TRBJ1-1	CASSSWTGSNTEAFF	TGTGCCAGCAGCTCGTGGACAGGGTCGAACACTGAAGCTTTCTTT
TRBD2	once	TRBV5-1	TRBJ2-1	CASNTGTSEPEEQFF	TGCGCCAGCAATACCGGGACTAGCGAACCCGAGGAGCAGTTCTTC
TRBD1	.	TRBV19	TRBJ1-6	CATAGTGGNSPLHF	TGTGCCACCGCCGGGACAGGGGGAAATTCACCCCTCCACTTT
.	.	TRBV11-2	TRBJ1-1	CASSLQGIEAFF	TGTGCCAGCAGCTTACAGGGAATTGAAGCTTTCTTT
TRBD1	.	TRBV5-4	TRBJ2-7	CASSLETGGEQYF	TGTGCCAGCAGCTTAGAAACAGGGGGCGAGCAGTACTTC
TRBD2	.	TRBV7-8	TRBJ2-5	CASSKGVSGRAGETQYF	TGTGCCAGCAGCAAAGGGGTTAGCGGGAGGGCCGGGGAGACCCAGTACTTC
.	.	TRBV6-5	TRBJ1-4	CASRGADTIEKLFF	TGTGCCTCCAGGGGTGCAGACACAATCGAAAAACTGTTTTTT
.	.	TRBV29-1	TRBJ1-1	CSVRKERSTEAFF	TGCAGCGTCCGTAAGGAACGGAGCACTGAAGCTTTCTTT
.	.	TRBV18	TRBJ2-7	CASSPLQRADLDEQYF	TGTGCCAGCTCACCTCTCCAGCGCGCTGACCTTGACGAGCAGTACTTC
TRBD1	.	TRBV6-5	TRBJ2-3	CASSYSTGVGDTQYF	TGTGCCAGCAGTTACTCAACAGGGGTAGGAGATACGCAGTATTTT
.	.	TRBV27	TRBJ2-7	CASSFSASYEQYF	TGTGCCAGCAGTTTTAGCGCCTCCTACGAGCAGTACTTC
TRBD1	.	TRBV11-2	TRBJ1-3	CASSFTGTAGNTIYF	TGTGCCAGCAGCTTCACCGGGACAGCCGGAAACACCATATATTTT
.	.	TRBV10-1	TRBJ2-1	CASSESLNNEQFF	TGCGCCAGCAGTGAGTCGCTAAACAATGAGCAGTTCTTC
TRBD1	.	TRBV4-1	TRBJ1-2	CASSQALYRGINYGYTF	TGCGCCAGCAGCCAAGCTCTCTACAGGGGGATTAACTATGGCTACACCTTC
.	.	TRBV18	TRBJ1-2	CASSSAQGGYGYTF	TGTGCCAGCTCAAGCGCACAGGGAGGGTATGGCTACACCTTC
.	.	TRBV19	TRBJ1-5	CASKAVNSGNQPQHF	TGTGCCAGTAAAGCGGTGAACTCGGGCAATCAGCCCCAGCATTTT
TRBD2	.	TRBV19	TRBJ2-1	CASRGWRESLQRSYNEQFF	TGTGCCAGTAGGGGTTGGCGGGAGTCGCTCCAAAGGTCCTACAATGAGCAGTTCTTC
TRBD2	.	TRBV4-2	TRBJ2-3	CASSQENWLAGATDTQYF	TGTGCCAGCAGCCAAGAAAATTGGCTAGCGGGGGCCACAGATACGCAGTATTTT
.	.	TRBV19	TRBJ1-1	CASSIVKPNTEAFF	TGTGCCAGTAGTATAGTAAAGCCGAACACTGAAGCTTTCTTT
.	.	TRBV6-2/TRBV6-3	TRBJ1-2	CASSYNSFYGYTF	TGTGCCAGCAGTTACAACAGCTTCTATGGCTACACCTTC
.	.	TRBV2	TRBJ1-5	CASSETAGNQPQHF	TGTGCCAGCAGTGAGACGGCGGGCAATCAGCCCCAGCATTTT
.	.	TRBV5-5	TRBJ2-3	CASSLIRVGRVGTQYF	TGTGCCAGCAGCTTGATCAGGGTAGGGCGTGTAGGGACGCAGTATTTT
TRBD2	.	TRBV5-4	TRBJ2-7	CASSPSLAGENYEQYF	TGTGCCAGCAGCCCGTCTTTAGCGGGAGAAAACTACGAGCAGTACTTC
.	.	TRBV28	TRBJ1-1	CASSSPGGTEAFF	TGTGCCAGCAGTTCACCGGGGGGCACTGAAGCTTTCTTT
TRBD2	.	TRBV2	TRBJ2-2	CASSALGLAGVANTGELFF	TGTGCCAGCAGTGCACTTGGACTAGCGGGAGTCGCGAACACCGGGGAGCTGTTTTTT
.	once	TRBV11-1	TRBJ1-1	CASSSGVNTEAFF	TGTGCCAGCAGCTCGGGTGTGAACACTGAAGCTTTCTTT
TRBD1	once	TRBV6-5	TRBJ1-1	CASRKTGGIAEAFF	TGTGCCAGCAGGAAGACAGGGGGTATCGCTGAAGCTTTCTTT
.	.	TRBV4-1	TRBJ1-2	CASSHPQVTTYGYTF	TGCGCCAGCAGCCACCCCCAGGTGACTACTTATGGCTACACCTTC
.	.	TRBV19	TRBJ1-5	CASSIRAGVNSNQPQHF	TGTGCCAGTAGTATTCGGGCAGGGGTTAATAGCAATCAGCCCCAGCATTTT
TRBD1	.	TRBV7-9	TRBJ1-6	CASSLQAWTGDNSPLHF	TGTGCCAGCAGCTTACAGGCGTGGACAGGGGATAATTCACCCCTCCACTTT
TRBD1	few	TRBV19	TRBJ1-4	CASSNRGRGEKLFF	TGTGCCAGTAGTAACAGGGGGCGCGGTGAAAAACTGTTTTTT
.	.	TRBV5-6	TRBJ1-3	CASSRSRGLDTIYF	TGTGCCAGCAGCCGGTCACGGGGTTTGGACACCATATATTTT
.	.	TRBV15	TRBJ2-3	CATSRRQTGRDTQYF	TGTGCCACCAGCAGGAGACAGACGGGTAGGGATACGCAGTATTTT
.	.	TRBV27	TRBJ1-5	CASSGTLANQPQHF	TGTGCCAGCAGTGGGACTTTAGCAAATCAGCCCCAGCATTTT
.	once	TRBV5-1	TRBJ2-7	CASSLTGSYEQYF	TGCGCCAGCAGCTTGACAGGATCCTACGAGCAGTACTTC
TRBD2	.	TRBV3-1/TRBV3-2	TRBJ2-7	CASSQGLAGEVGDEQYF	TGTGCCAGCAGCCAAGGCTTAGCGGGTGAGGTCGGGGACGAGCAGTACTTC
TRBD1	.	TRBV27	TRBJ1-1	CASSWDRENTEAFF	TGTGCCAGCAGTTGGGACAGGGAGAACACTGAAGCTTTCTTT
TRBD2	.	TRBV11-1	TRBJ2-1	CASSSGLADNEQFF	TGTGCCAGCAGCTCGGGACTAGCGGACAATGAGCAGTTCTTC
.	once	TRBV6-6	TRBJ1-5	CASRVQMNQPQHF	TGTGCCAGCAGGGTTCAGATGAATCAGCCCCAGCATTTT
.	.	TRBV9	TRBJ2-1	CASSETVVYNEQFF	TGTGCCAGCAGCGAAACGGTTGTCTACAATGAGCAGTTCTTC
.	.	TRBV11-2	TRBJ2-1	CASSLVTLAQFF	TGTGCCAGCAGCTTAGTGACTCTAGCGCAGTTCTTC
.	.	TRBV19	TRBJ2-3	CASSTLRLTDTQYF	TGTGCCAGTAGCACTCTGAGGTTAACAGATACGCAGTATTTT